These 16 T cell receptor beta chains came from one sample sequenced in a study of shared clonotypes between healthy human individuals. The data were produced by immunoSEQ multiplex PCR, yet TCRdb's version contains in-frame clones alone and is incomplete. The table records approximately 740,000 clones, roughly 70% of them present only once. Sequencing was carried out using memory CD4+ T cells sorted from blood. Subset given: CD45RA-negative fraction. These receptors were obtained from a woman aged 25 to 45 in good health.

The CDR3 DNA reads TGTGCCACCGGACTAGCCGCCAACCTCAATGAGCAGTTCTTC. Protein sequence: CATGLAANLNEQFF. V gene TRBV11-2 combines with J gene TRBJ2-1, with 8 bases aligning to TRBD2. Trimming removed 10 bases from V and 6 bases from J; junction bases left unmatched: 11. Germline CDR1 reads SGHAT; CDR2 reads FQNNGV. CDR3 length equals 14 residues.

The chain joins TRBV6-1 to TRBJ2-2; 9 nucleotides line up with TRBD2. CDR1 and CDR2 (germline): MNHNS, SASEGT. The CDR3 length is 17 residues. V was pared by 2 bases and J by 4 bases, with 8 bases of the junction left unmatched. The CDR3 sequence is CASSESRTSAFTGELFF. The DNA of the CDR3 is TGTGCCAGCAGTGAATCCCGGACTAGCGCCTTCACCGGGGAGCTGTTTTTT.

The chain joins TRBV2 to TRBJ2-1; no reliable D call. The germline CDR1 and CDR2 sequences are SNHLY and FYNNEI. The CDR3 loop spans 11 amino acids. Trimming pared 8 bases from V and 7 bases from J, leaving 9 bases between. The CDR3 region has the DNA TGTGCCAGCGGGTGGTTAAATGAGCAGTTCTTC. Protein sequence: CASGWLNEQFF.

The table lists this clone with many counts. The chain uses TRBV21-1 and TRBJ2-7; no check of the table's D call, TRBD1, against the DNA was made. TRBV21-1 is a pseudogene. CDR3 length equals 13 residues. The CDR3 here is CASSRPHSYEQYF. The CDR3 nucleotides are TGTGCCAGCAGCAGGCCCCACTCCTACGAGCAGTACTTC.

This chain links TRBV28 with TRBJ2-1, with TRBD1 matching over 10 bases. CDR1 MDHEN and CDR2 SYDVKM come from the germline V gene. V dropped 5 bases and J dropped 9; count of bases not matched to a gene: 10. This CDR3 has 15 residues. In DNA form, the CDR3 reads TGTGCCAGCAGTCTCCCGGGACAGGGGCTAGGTGAGCAGTTCTTC. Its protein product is CASSLPGQGLGEQFF.

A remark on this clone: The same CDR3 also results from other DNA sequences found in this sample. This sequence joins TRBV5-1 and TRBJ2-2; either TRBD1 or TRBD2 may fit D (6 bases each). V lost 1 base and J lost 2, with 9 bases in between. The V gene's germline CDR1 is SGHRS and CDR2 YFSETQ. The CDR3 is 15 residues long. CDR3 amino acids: CASSLSGANTGELFF. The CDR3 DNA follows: TGCGCCAGCAGCTTGTCGGGGGCCAACACCGGGGAGCTGTTTTTT.

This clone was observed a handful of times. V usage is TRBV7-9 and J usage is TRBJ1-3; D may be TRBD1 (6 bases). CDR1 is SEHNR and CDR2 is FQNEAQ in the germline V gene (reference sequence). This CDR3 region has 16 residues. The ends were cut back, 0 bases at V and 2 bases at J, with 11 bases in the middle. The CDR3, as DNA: TGTGCCAGCAGCTTAGCGCAGGCAGGGGCTGGAAACACCATATATTTT. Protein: CASSLAQAGAGNTIYF.

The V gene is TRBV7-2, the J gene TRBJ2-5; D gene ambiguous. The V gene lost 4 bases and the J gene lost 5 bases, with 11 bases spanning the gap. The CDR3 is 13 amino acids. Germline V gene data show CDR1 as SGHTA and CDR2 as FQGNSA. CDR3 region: CASSWTPGETQYF. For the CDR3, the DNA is TGTGCCAGCAGCTGGACGCCCGGGGAGACCCAGTACTTC.

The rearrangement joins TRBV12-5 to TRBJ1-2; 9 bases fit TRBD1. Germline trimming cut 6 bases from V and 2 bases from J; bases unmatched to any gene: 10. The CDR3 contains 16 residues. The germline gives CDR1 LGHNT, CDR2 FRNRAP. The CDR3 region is CASGLILQGANYGYTF. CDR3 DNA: TGTGCTAGTGGCTTAATATTACAGGGGGCGAACTATGGCTACACCTTC. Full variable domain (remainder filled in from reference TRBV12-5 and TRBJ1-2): DARVTQTPRHKVTEMGQEVTMRCQPILGHNTVFWYRQTMMQGLELLAYFRNRAPLDDSGMPKDRFSAEMPDATLATLKIQPSEPRDSAVYFCASGLILQGANYGYTFGSGTRLTVV.

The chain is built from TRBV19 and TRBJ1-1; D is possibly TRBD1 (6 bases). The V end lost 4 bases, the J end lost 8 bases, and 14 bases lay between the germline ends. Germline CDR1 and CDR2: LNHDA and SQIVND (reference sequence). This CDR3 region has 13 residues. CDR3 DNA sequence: TGTGCCAGTAGTACCCCAGGACAGTTCGAAGCTTTCTTT. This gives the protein CASSTPGQFEAFF.

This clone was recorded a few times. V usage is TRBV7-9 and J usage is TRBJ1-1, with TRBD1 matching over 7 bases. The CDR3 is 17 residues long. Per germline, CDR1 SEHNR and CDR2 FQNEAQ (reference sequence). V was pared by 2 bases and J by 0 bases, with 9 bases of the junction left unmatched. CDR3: CASSLLGTARMNTEAFF. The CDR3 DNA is TGTGCCAGCAGCTTATTAGGGACAGCCCGCATGAACACTGAAGCTTTCTTT. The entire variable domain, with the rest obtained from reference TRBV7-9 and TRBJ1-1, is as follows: DTGVSQNPRHKITKRGQNVTFRCDPISEHNRLYWYRQTLGQGPEFLTYFQNEAQLEKSRLLSDRFSAERPKGSFSTLEIQRTEQGDSAMYLCASSLLGTARMNTEAFFGQGTRLTVV.

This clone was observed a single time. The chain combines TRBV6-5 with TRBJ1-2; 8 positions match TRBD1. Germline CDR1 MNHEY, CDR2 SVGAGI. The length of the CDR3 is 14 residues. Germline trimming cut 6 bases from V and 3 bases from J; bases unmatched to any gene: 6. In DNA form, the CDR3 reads TGTGCCAGCAGATACAGGGGGTCGCACTATGGCTACACCTTC. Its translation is CASRYRGSHYGYTF.

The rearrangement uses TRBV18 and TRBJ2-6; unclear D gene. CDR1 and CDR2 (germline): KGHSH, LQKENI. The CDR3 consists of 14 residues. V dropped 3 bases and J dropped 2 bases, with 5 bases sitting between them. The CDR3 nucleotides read TGTGCCAGCTCACCGACCACTGGGGCCAACGTCCTGACTTTC. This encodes CASSPTTGANVLTF.

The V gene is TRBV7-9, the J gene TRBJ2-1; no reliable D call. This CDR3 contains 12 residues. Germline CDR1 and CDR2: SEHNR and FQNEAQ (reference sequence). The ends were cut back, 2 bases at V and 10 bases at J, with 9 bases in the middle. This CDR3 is CASSLPSPEQFF. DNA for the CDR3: TGTGCCAGCAGCTTACCCTCTCCAGAGCAGTTCTTC.

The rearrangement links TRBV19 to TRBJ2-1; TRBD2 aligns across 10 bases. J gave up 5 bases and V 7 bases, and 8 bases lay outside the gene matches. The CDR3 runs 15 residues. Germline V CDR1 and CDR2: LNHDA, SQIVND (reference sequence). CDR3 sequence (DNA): TGTGCCAGTAAAGGGCTAGCGGGAGATCACAATGAGCAGTTCTTC. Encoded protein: CASKGLAGDHNEQFF. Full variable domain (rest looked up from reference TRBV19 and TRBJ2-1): DGGITQSPKYLFRKEGQNVTLSCEQNLNHDAMYWYRQDPGQGLRLIYYSQIVNDFQKGDIAEGYSVSREKKESFPLTVTSAQKNPTAFYLCASKGLAGDHNEQFFGPGTRLTVL.

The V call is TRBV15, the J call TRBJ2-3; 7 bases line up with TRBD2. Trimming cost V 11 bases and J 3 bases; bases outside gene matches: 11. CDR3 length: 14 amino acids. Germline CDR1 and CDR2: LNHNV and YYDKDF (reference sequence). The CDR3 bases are TGTGCCCCCCTCCAAGGGAGGGGAACAGATACGCAGTATTTT. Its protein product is CAPLQGRGTDTQYF.